The subject of this entry is one TCR beta chain. The data are from a study of blood T cell repertoires in COVID-19. Study as a whole: COVID-19 samples, acute and convalescent, were from the United States, Italy and Spain. Sources were T cells, B-cell-depleted T cells, or PBMCs; the material itself was cDNA or gDNA.

Original methodology: How many nucleated cells were present was estimated from reference gene primer amplification. This table comes from immunoSEQ multiplex PCR, and its TCRdb copy is limited to in-frame clones, with some not included. V and J calls and clone size are as listed in that table; D and trimming were resolved from the DNA. Among approximately 170,000 clones listed, about 86% were seen once. The sequence was obtained from a woman in her forties or fifties in a cohort exposed to, infected with or recovered from COVID-19 (not recorded which). The sequenced material came from PBMCs or T cells enriched from blood (not recorded which).

The CDR3 reads CASSQGQGAGNEQFF. DNA for the CDR3: TGTGCCAGCAGTCAAGGACAGGGGGCGGGTAATGAGCAGTTCTTC. This chain connects TRBV27 to TRBJ2-1, with 11 bases matching TRBD1. Germline V CDR1 and CDR2: MNHEY, SMNVEV (reference sequence). The J segment lost 7 bases and the V segment lost 5 bases, leaving 7 bases of the junction unmatched. This CDR3 is 15 amino acids long.